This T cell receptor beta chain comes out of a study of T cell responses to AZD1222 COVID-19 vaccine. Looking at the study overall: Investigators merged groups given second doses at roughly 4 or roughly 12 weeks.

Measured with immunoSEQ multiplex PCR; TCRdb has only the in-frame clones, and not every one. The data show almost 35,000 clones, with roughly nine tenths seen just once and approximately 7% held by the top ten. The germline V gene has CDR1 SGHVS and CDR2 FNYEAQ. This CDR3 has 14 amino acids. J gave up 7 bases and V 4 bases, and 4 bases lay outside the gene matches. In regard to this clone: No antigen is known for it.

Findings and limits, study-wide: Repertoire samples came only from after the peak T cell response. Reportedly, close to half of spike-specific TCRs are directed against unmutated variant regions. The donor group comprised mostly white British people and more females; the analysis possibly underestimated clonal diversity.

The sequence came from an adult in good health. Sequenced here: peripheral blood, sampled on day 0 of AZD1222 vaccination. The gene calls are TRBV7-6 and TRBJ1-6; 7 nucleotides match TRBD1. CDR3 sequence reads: CASSSTGYNSPLHF. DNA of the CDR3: TGTGCCAGCAGCTCGACAGGGTACAATTCACCCCTCCACTTT.